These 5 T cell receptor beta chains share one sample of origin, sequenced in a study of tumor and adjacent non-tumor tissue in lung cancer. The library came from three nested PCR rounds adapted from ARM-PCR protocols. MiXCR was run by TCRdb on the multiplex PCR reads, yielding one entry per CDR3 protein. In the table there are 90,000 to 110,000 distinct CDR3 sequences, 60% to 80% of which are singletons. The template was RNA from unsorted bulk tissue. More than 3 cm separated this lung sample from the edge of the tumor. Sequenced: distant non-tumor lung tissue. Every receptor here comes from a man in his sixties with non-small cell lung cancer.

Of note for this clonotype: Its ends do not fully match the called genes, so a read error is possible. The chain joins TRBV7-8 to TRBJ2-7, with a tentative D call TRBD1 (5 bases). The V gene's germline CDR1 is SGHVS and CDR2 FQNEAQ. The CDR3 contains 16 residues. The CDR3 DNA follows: TGTGCCAGCGGCTCACCCCAGGGCGTCTTCTCCTACAAGCAGTACTTC. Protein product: CASGSPQGVFSYKQYF.

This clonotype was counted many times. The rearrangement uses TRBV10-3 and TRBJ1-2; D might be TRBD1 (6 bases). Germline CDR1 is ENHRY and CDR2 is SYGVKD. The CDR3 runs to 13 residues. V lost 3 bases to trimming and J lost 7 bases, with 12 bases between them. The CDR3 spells CAISDRGYGGYTF. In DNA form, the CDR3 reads TGTGCCATCAGTGACAGGGGTTACGGTGGCTACACCTTC.

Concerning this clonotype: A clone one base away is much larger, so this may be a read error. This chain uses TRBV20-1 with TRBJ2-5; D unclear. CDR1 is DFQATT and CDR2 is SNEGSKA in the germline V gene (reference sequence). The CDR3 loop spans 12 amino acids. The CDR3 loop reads CSASDQIETPYF. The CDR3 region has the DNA TGCAGTGCTAGCGACCAGATTGAGACCCCGTACTTC.

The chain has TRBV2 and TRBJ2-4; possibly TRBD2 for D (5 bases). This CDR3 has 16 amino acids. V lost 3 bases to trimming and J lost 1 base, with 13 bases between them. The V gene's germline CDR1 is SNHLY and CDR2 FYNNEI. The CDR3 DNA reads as TGTGCCAGCAGTGAGACTGGGGAGCGGGCCAAAAACATTCAGTACTTC. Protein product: CASSETGERAKNIQYF.

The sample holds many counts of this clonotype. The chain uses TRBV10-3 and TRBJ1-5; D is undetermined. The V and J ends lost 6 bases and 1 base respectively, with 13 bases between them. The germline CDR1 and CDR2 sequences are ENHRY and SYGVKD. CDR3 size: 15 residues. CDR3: CAIRAGSESNQPQHF. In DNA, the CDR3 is TGTGCCATCAGGGCCGGTAGCGAGAGCAATCAGCCCCAGCATTTT.